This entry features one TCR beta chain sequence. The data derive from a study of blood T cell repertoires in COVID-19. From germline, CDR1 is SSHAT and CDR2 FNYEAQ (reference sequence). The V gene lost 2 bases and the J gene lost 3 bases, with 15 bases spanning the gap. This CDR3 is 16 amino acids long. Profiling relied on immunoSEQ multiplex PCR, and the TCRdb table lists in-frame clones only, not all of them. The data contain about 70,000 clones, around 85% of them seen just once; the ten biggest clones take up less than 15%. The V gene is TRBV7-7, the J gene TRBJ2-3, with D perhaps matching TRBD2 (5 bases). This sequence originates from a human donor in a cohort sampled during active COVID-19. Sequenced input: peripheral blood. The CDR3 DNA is TGTGCCAGCAGCTTAAATTCGGGGTGGGGAACAGATACGCAGTATTTT. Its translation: CASSLNSGWGTDTQYF. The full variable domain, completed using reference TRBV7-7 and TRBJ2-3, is GAGVSQSPRYKVTKRGQDVTLRCDPISSHATLYWYQQALGQGPEFLTYFNYEAQPDKSGLPSDRFSAERPEGSISTLTIQRTEQRDSAMYRCASSLNSGWGTDTQYFGPGTRLTVL.